The entry below gives a single T cell receptor (beta chain) sequence along with its context. Its antigen is currently not known. It has no much larger one-base neighbor in the sample; base qualities were not kept. The time point label here, explained by the study, means: less than 30 weeks on oral tofacitinib. The treatment or condition label, read with the paper, signifies: oral pan-JAK inhibitor, 5-10 mg twice daily. Peripheral blood and lesional scalp punch biopsies were obtained from patients with alopecia areata. PBMCs were separated by density centrifugation and stained for CD3, CD4 and CD8, after which CD4+ and CD8+ T cells were sorted on a FACSAria. This sample is part of a study of CD8+ T cells in alopecia areata (dated by TCRdb to between 2018 and 2020). For the study in its entirety: Treated patients were enrolled in an open-label pilot trial of oral tofacitinib at 5 to 10 mg twice daily for moderate-to-severe alopecia areata. Patients stayed on tofacitinib for 6 to 18 months and then had 6 months of follow-up off drug so that delayed response and recurrence could be assessed. In treated patients, disease severity was measured using the SALT score, which gives the percentage of scalp surface area affected. To study T cell clonal expansion in alopecia areata, the researchers applied high-throughput TCRbeta sequencing to both the C3H/HeJ mouse model and human patients. In humans, TCRbeta sequencing was performed on scalp tissue and on sorted CD4+ and CD8+ peripheral blood T cells from healthy controls and from patients with patchy or totalis/universalis alopecia areata. Biopsies were taken from tofacitinib-treated patients at baseline and again at 4 and 24 weeks into treatment, and several of those patients also had a later scalp biopsy. Scalp clonality was compared across normal scalp (n=4), patchy alopecia areata scalp (n=8), and alopecia totalis/universalis scalp (n=8). RNA was extracted with the PAXgene miRNA kit for fixed scalp, the miRNeasy kit for PBMCs, and the RNeasy kit for mouse skin. TCRbeta CDR3 regions were amplified by immunoSEQ multiplex PCR with 35 Vbeta forward and 13 Jbeta reverse primers.

The research as a whole found: Because the treated cohort was small and had only one nonresponder, larger studies are needed to examine links between baseline CD8+ expansion and response. Compared with normal scalp, lesional scalp, particularly in alopecia totalis/universalis, had higher clonality and more expanded CD8+ clones, which suggests antigenic drive. Shared TCR sequences between patients were less evident than in mice, which may be partly attributable to HLA diversity in the patient population. Many expanded lesional clones were found to persist in scalp and blood during tofacitinib treatment, and relapse after treatment cessation may be partly explained by this persistence. Unlike mouse skin, which is dominated by gammadelta T cells, normal human skin has resident alphabeta T cells that are also sequenced, and this complicates analysis of the scalp TCR repertoire. With tofacitinib, both scalp clonality and the number of expanded CD8+ clones among the top 100 scalp clones went down significantly.

Library generation was performed with the immunoSEQ multiplex PCR assay. For TCR sequencing, RNA was extracted from every sample and reverse transcribed into cDNA to serve as template. First-strand cDNA was synthesized using SuperScript III with a 2:1 mix of oligo-dT and random hexamers. Amplification bias was assessed with a synthetic immune receptor repertoire, and residual bias was removed computationally. Regarding the original processing steps: Raw reads were preprocessed for error removal, and CDR3 was defined according to IMGT conventions as running from the conserved cysteine to phenylalanine. Clonality was calculated as 1 minus Shannon entropy normalized by log2 of the number of productive unique TCRs. CD4 or CD8 identity of scalp clones was inferred by cross-referencing scalp TCRbeta sequences with sorted blood CD4 and CD8 repertoires. TCRdb re-hosts the immuneACCESS table, in-frame sequences only. Its copies lack some clones; in the studies checked, an unresolved V gene accounts for under half of them, and the cause for the rest is not known. D and trimming were read from the DNA, whereas the V and J calls and clone size are those reported in that table. The sample includes some 88,000 clones, with roughly 47% observed a single time. The top ten constitute roughly a sixth of the sample.

V trim: 7 bases; J trim: 5 bases; unmatched bases: 6. The CDR3 numbers 13 residues from cysteine through phenylalanine. Solely the CDR3 DNA is kept, with 39 bases framed from the first base. In the germline V gene (reference sequence), CDR1 corresponds to MNHEY and CDR2 to SMNVEV. The source is a human donor with alopecia areata. The chain employs TRBV27 and TRBJ1-1; 8 bases in the middle match TRBD1. This specimen consisted of CD8+ T cells sorted from blood, obtained at week 24, from a patient treated with tofacitinib. The CDR3 loop reads CASISTGGTEAFF. The bases are TGTGCCAGCATCTCTACAGGGGGAACTGAAGCTTTCTTT.